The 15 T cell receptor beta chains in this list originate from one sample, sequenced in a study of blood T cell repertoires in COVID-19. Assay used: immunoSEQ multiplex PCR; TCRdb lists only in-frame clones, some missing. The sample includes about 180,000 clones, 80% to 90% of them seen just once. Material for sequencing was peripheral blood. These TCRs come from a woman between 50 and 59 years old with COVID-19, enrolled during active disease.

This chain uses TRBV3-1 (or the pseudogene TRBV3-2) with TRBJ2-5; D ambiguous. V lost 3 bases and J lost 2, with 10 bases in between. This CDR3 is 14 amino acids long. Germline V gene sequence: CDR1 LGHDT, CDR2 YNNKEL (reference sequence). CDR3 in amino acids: CASSQAEVQETQYF. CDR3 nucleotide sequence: TGTGCCAGCAGCCAGGCCGAGGTACAAGAGACCCAGTACTTC.

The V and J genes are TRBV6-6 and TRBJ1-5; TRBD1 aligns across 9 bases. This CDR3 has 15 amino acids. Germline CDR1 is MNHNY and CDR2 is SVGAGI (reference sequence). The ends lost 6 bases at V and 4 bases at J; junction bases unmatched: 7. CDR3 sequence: CASRGQGIGNQPQHF. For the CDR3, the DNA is TGTGCCAGCAGAGGACAGGGGATTGGAAATCAGCCCCAGCATTTT.

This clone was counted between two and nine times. The DNA of the CDR3 is TGTGCCAGCAGTCCTAGAACCGGGACAGGGGCCTCCTACGAGCAGTACTTC. Protein product: CASSPRTGTGASYEQYF. The V call is TRBV6-6, the J call TRBJ2-7, with 10 nucleotides matching TRBD1. Trimming took 5 bases from V and 0 from J; bases not matched to a gene: 10. From germline, CDR1 is MNHNY and CDR2 SVGAGI (reference sequence). The CDR3 is 17 residues long.

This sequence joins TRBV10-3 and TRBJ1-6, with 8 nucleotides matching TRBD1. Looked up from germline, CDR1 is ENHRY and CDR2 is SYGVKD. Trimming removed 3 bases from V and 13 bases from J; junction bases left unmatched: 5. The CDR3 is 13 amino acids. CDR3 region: CAISDDRGVPLHF. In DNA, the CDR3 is TGTGCCATCAGTGATGACAGGGGTGTTCCCCTCCACTTT.

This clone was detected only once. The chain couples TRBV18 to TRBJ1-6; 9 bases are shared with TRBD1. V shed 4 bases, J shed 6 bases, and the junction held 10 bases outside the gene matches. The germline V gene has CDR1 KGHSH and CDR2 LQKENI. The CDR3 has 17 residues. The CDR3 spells CASSLQQGAIANSPLHF. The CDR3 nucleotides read TGTGCCAGCTCACTTCAACAGGGGGCAATAGCTAATTCACCCCTCCACTTT. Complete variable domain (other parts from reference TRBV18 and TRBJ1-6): NAGVMQNPRHLVRRRGQEARLRCSPMKGHSHVYWYRQLPEEGLKFMVYLQKENIIDESGMPKERFSAEFPKEGPSILRIQQVVRGDSAAYFCASSLQQGAIANSPLHFGNGTRLTVT.

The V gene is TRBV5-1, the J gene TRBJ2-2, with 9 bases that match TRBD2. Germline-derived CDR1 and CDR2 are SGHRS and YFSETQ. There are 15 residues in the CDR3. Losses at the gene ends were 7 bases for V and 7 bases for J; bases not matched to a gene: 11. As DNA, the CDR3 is TGCGCCAGCGGTGCTGGGCGGGGGGGTCACGGGGAGCTGTTTTTT. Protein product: CASGAGRGGHGELFF.

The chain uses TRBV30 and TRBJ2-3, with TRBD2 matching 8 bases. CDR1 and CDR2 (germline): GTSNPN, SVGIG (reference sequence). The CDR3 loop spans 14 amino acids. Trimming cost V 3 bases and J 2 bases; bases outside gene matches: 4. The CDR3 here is CAWSTGLATDTQYF. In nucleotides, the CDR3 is TGTGCCTGGAGCACAGGACTAGCCACAGATACGCAGTATTTT.

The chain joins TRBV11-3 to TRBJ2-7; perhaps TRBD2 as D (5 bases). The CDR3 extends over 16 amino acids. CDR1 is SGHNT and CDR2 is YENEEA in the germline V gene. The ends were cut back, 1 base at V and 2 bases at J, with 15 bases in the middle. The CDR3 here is CASSLAVGAGAYEQYF. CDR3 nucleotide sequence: TGTGCCAGCAGCTTAGCAGTGGGAGCCGGTGCCTACGAGCAGTACTTC.

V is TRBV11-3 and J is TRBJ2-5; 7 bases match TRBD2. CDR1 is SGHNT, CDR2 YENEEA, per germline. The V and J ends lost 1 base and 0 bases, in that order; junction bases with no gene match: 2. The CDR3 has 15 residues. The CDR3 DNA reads TGTGCCAGCAGCTTAGGTACTAGCGACCAAGAGACCCAGTACTTC. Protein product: CASSLGTSDQETQYF.

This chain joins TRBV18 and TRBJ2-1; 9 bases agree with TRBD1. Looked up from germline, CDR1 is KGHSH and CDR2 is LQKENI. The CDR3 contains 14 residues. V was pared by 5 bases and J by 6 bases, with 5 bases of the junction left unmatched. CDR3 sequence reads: CASSEGTGRNEQFF. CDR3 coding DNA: TGTGCCAGCTCAGAAGGGACAGGGCGCAATGAGCAGTTCTTC.

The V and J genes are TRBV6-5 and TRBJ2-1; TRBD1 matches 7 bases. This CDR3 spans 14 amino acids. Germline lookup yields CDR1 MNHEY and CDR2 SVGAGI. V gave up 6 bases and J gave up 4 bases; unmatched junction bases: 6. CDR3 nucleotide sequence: TGTGCCAGCAGCCGTGACAGGGCTTACAATGAGCAGTTCTTC. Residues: CASSRDRAYNEQFF.

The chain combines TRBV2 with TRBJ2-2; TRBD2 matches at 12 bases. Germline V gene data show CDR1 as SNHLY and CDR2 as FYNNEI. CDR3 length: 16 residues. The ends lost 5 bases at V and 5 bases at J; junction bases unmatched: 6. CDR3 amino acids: CASSPPSGGVTGELFF. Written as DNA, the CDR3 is TGTGCCAGCAGTCCCCCTAGCGGGGGGGTTACCGGGGAGCTGTTTTTT. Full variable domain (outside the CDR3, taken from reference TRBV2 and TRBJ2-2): EPEVTQTPSHQVTQMGQEVILRCVPISNHLYFYWYRQILGQKVEFLVSFYNNEISEKSEIFDDQFSVERPDGSNFTLKIRSTKLEDSAMYFCASSPPSGGVTGELFFGEGSRLTVL.

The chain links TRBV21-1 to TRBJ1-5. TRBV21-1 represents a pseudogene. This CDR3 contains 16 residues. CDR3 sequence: CASSKVRPALDQPQHF. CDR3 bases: TGTGCCAGCAGCAAAGTACGCCCTGCGTTGGATCAGCCCCAGCATTTT.

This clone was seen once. CDR3 sequence reads: CASSLGTASGNTIYF. The CDR3 DNA reads as TGTGCCAGCTCGCTAGGGACAGCCTCTGGAAACACCATATATTTT. This chain links TRBV18 with TRBJ1-3; 7 nucleotides agree with TRBD1. Germline V gene sequence: CDR1 KGHSH, CDR2 LQKENI. The CDR3 runs 15 residues. With 6 bases clipped from V and 0 bases from J, the junction kept 5 bases outside the gene matches.

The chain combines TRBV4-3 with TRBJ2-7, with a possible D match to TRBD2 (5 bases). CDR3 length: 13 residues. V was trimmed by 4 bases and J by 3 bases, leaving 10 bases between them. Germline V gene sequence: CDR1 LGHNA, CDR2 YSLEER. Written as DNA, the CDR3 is TGCGCCAGCAGCCGGGGAGTAGACTACGAGCAGTACTTC. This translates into CASSRGVDYEQYF.